The rows below give T cell receptor beta chains drawn from one sample of a study of somatic mutations in cytotoxic T cells in rheumatoid arthritis. TCRdb's copy holds only in-frame clones and misses some; the assay was immunoSEQ multiplex PCR. The sample includes roughly 13,000 clones, 82% of them seen just once. Material: CD8+ T cells sorted from blood. These receptors originate from an adult with rheumatoid arthritis. CDR3s include the opening cysteine and the closing phenylalanine or tryptophan. D genes are given only for firm matches. Where a row states a size, it is once, few, many or the class of an expanded clone; other rows omit it.

j_call clone_size d_call v_call cdr3_aa cdr3_nt
TRBJ2-1 - TRBD1 TRBV9 CASSVGTGGGNEQFF TGTGCCAGCAGCGTTGGGACAGGCGGCGGCAATGAGCAGTTCTTC
TRBJ2-7 - TRBD1 TRBV27 CASSLGTGRYEQYF TGTGCCAGCAGTTTGGGGACAGGGAGATACGAGCAGTACTTC
TRBJ2-7 - TRBD2 TRBV5-4 CATEREMDYEQYF TGTGCCACCGAGCGGGAAATGGACTACGAGCAGTACTTC
TRBJ2-1 - - TRBV19 CASSSYNEQFF TGTGCCAGTAGTTCATACAATGAGCAGTTCTTC
TRBJ1-5 - - TRBV28 CASSTEIGYQPQHF TGTGCCAGCAGTACCGAAATTGGATATCAGCCCCAGCATTTT
TRBJ1-1 - - TRBV7-8 CASSLAPPNTEAFF TGTGCCAGCAGCTTAGCCCCCCCTAACACTGAAGCTTTCTTT
TRBJ2-2 - TRBD2 TRBV7-3 CASSLDGLAGNTGELFF TGTGCCAGCAGCCTCGACGGACTAGCGGGAAACACCGGGGAGCTGTTTTTT
TRBJ1-2 once TRBD1 TRBV5-1 CASSLDGTGDKGYGYTF TGCGCCAGCAGCTTGGATGGGACAGGCGACAAGGGGTATGGCTACACCTTC
TRBJ2-7 - TRBD2 TRBV7-2 CASSPGTSETYEQYF TGTGCCAGCAGCCCTGGGACTAGCGAGACCTACGAGCAGTACTTC
TRBJ2-3 - - TRBV19 CASSIEGPIMSTDTQYF TGTGCCAGTAGTATAGAGGGGCCAATAATGAGCACAGATACGCAGTATTTT
TRBJ2-1 - - TRBV4-3 CASSQGPGHNYNEQFF TGCGCCAGCAGCCAAGGTCCGGGACATAACTACAATGAGCAGTTCTTC
TRBJ1-1 few TRBD1 TRBV30 CAWRAGTGVAEAFF TGTGCCTGGAGGGCCGGGACAGGGGTTGCTGAAGCTTTCTTT
TRBJ2-1 - - TRBV9 CASSVEDHYEQFF TGTGCCAGCAGCGTAGAAGATCACTATGAGCAGTTCTTC
TRBJ1-4 - - TRBV5-1 CASSFRDPGEYEKLFF TGCGCCAGCAGCTTTCGGGACCCTGGAGAGTATGAAAAACTGTTTTTT
TRBJ2-7 - - TRBV7-9 CASSLMAENYEQYF TGTGCCAGCAGCTTGATGGCGGAGAATTACGAGCAGTACTTC
TRBJ1-1 - - TRBV4-1 CASSQFSNLGGQNTEAFF TGCGCCAGCAGCCAGTTTTCGAACCTTGGGGGCCAGAACACTGAAGCTTTCTTT
TRBJ2-3 - - TRBV6-1 CASSAKIGGTDTQYF TGTGCCAGCAGTGCAAAGATCGGTGGGACCGATACGCAGTATTTT
TRBJ2-3 - TRBD2 TRBV11-1 CASSFHQRGGLDTQYF TGTGCCAGCAGCTTCCATCAGCGGGGGGGCCTAGATACGCAGTATTTT
TRBJ2-7 - - TRBV21-1 CASSKAPLLGQTYEQYF TGTGCCAGCAGCAAAGCCCCGCTACTCGGACAGACCTACGAGCAGTACTTC
TRBJ2-7 - TRBD2 TRBV4-1 CASSQDRDVGGIYEQYF TGCGCCAGCAGCCAAGATCGCGATGTCGGGGGGATCTACGAGCAGTACTTC
TRBJ2-1 - - TRBV5-1 CASSLGDSYNEQFF TGCGCCAGCAGCTTGGGGGACTCCTACAATGAGCAGTTCTTC
TRBJ2-7 - TRBD1 TRBV30 CAWSAGTGFDEQYF TGTGCCTGGAGTGCCGGGACAGGGTTCGACGAGCAGTACTTC
TRBJ2-3 - - TRBV9 CASSVDGDTQYF TGTGCCAGCAGCGTAGATGGAGATACGCAGTATTTT
TRBJ2-2 - - TRBV27 CASSYTGTYTGELFF TGTGCCAGCAGTTATACCGGGACTTACACCGGGGAGCTGTTTTTT
TRBJ2-1 - - TRBV6-5 CASSYYGLQFF TGTGCCAGCAGTTACTATGGTTTGCAGTTCTTC